The 23 T cell receptor beta chains reported below all come from one sample, sequenced in a study of blood T cell repertoires in COVID-19. Repertoires were generated with immunoSEQ multiplex PCR, while TCRdb's copy carries only in-frame clones and drops some. The repertoire holds 80,000 to 95,000 clones, with around 90% as singletons. Sequenced material: peripheral blood. The receptors originated from a woman aged 45-60 years with active or convalescent COVID-19.

This clone was recorded once. The rearrangement uses TRBV4-3 and TRBJ2-7; TRBD2 might be the D (5 bases). Trimming removed 6 bases at V and 5 bases at J, with 20 bases between. The CDR3 totals 15 residues. The germline gives CDR1 LGHNA, CDR2 YSLEER. CDR3 sequence reads: CASSQLLGVANEQYF. In nucleotides, the CDR3 is TGCGCCAGCAGTCAGCTACTCGGTGTAGCGAACGAGCAGTACTTC.

This clone was detected a few times. At the DNA level, this CDR3 is encoded by other sequences in the same sample as well. This chain links TRBV7-2 with TRBJ2-3, with 7 positions matching TRBD1. The ends lost 2 bases at V and 5 bases at J; junction bases unmatched: 4. Germline-derived CDR1 and CDR2 are SGHTA and FQGNSA. The CDR3 length is 14 residues. CDR3 amino acids: CASSLQGVGDTQYF. DNA of the CDR3: TGTGCCAGCAGCTTACAGGGGGTTGGAGATACGCAGTATTTT.

CDR3 coding DNA: TGTGCCAGTAGTATCGGGGACGGCCCGGGGGGTGAAGCTTTCTTT. Its translation: CASSIGDGPGGEAFF. This chain joins TRBV19 and TRBJ1-1, with D perhaps TRBD1 (5 bases). Germline CDR1 and CDR2: LNHDA and SQIVND (reference sequence). Trimming shortened V by 3 bases and J by 7 bases, and 18 bases separated the two germline ends. The CDR3 has 15 amino acids.

The V gene is TRBV4-2, the J gene TRBJ1-2; D unresolved. The CDR3 extends over 11 amino acids. Germline CDR1 LGHNA, CDR2 YNFKEQ. Trimming removed 1 base at V and 5 bases at J, with 2 bases between. Here the CDR3 reads CASSQAYGYTF. As DNA, the CDR3 is TGTGCCAGCAGCCAAGCGTATGGCTACACCTTC.

The chain recombines TRBV18 with TRBJ2-7; 9 bases match TRBD1. This CDR3 has 14 residues. Germline V gives CDR1 KGHSH, CDR2 LQKENI. Trimming took 4 bases from V and 3 from J; bases not matched to a gene: 4. The CDR3 DNA reads as TGTGCCAGCTCACGGGACAGGGATCTCTACGAGCAGTACTTC. Residues: CASSRDRDLYEQYF. Filled out from reference TRBV18 and TRBJ2-7, the complete variable domain reads NAGVMQNPRHLVRRRGQEARLRCSPMKGHSHVYWYRQLPEEGLKFMVYLQKENIIDESGMPKERFSAEFPKEGPSILRIQQVVRGDSAAYFCASSRDRDLYEQYFGPGTRLTVT.

This chain links TRBV7-8 with TRBJ2-7; the D gene is possibly TRBD2 (5 bases). Trimming cost V 3 bases and J 2 bases, with 8 bases left between them. Germline CDR1 is SGHVS and CDR2 is FQNEAQ. The CDR3 runs to 13 residues. The CDR3 loop reads CASSFSGTYEQYF. CDR3 nucleotide sequence: TGTGCCAGCAGCTTCTCCGGGACCTACGAGCAGTACTTC.

The chain combines TRBV7-8 with TRBJ1-6; D is perhaps TRBD1 (5 bases). V was clipped by 4 bases and J by 5 bases, with 15 bases between them. This CDR3 has 16 amino acids. CDR1 SGHVS and CDR2 FQNEAQ come from the germline V gene. The CDR3 coding sequence is TGTGCCAGCAGCTCGACATGGACACTGGATAATTCACCCCTCCACTTT. The encoded protein is CASSSTWTLDNSPLHF.

The chain is built from TRBV12-5 and TRBJ2-7; 7 bases are a match to TRBD1. CDR1 is LGHNT, CDR2 FRNRAP, per germline. Trimming at V came to 4 bases and at J to 6 bases, leaving 3 bases not matched to a gene. The CDR3 extends over 12 amino acids. The CDR3 sequence: CASGSYRGEQYF. The CDR3, as DNA: TGTGCTAGTGGTTCCTACAGGGGCGAGCAGTACTTC.

The V call is TRBV30, the J call TRBJ1-3; perhaps TRBD1 as D (5 bases). Trimming cost V 5 bases and J 2 bases, with 13 bases left between them. Germline V lookup: CDR1 GTSNPN, CDR2 SVGIG (reference sequence). The CDR3 has 14 amino acids. The CDR3 bases are TGTGCCTGGTCGAGGCAGGGTGCTGGAAACACCATATATTTT. As protein: CAWSRQGAGNTIYF.

Only one count was recorded for this clone. The sample carries other DNA sequences with the same CDR3. This chain's CDR3 is CASSSGQGNQPQHF. CDR3 bases: TGTGCCAGCAGCTCCGGACAGGGGAATCAGCCCCAGCATTTT. The genes are TRBV7-2 and TRBJ1-5; 9 bases match TRBD1. Per germline, CDR1 SGHTA and CDR2 FQGNSA. This CDR3 comprises 14 residues. J was trimmed by 4 bases and V by 4 bases; bases with no gene match: 2. The full variable domain, in which reference TRBV7-2 and TRBJ1-5 provide the parts outside the CDR3, is GAGVSQSPSNKVTEKGKDVELRCDPISGHTALYWYRQSLGQGLEFLIYFQGNSAPDKSGLPSDRFSAERTGGSVSTLTIQRTQQEDSAVYLCASSSGQGNQPQHFGDGTRLSIL.

V and J are TRBV3-1 (or the pseudogene TRBV3-2) and TRBJ1-2; D not resolved. Germline CDR1 is LGHDT and CDR2 is YNNKEL (reference sequence). The V end was cut by 4 bases, the J end by 4 bases, with 19 bases between. This CDR3 contains 16 residues. The CDR3 sequence: CASSPTPRAGSYGYTF. The CDR3 DNA reads as TGTGCCAGCAGCCCGACCCCAAGGGCCGGGAGCTATGGCTACACCTTC.

The rearrangement uses TRBV6-5 and TRBJ1-3, with a weak D call TRBD1 (6 bases). V was cut by 7 bases and J by 4 bases, with 14 bases left in between. Germline CDR1 is MNHEY and CDR2 is SVGAGI. This CDR3 is built from 14 residues. The CDR3 protein is CASTYMTGGNTIYF. CDR3 DNA: TGTGCCAGCACCTATATGACAGGCGGAAACACCATATATTTT.

This clone occurred once. The chain couples TRBV7-2 to TRBJ1-4, with no clear D. Deletions cut 4 bases from V and 7 bases from J, with 10 bases between. This CDR3 spans 13 amino acids. Germline lookup yields CDR1 SGHTA and CDR2 FQGNSA. The CDR3 DNA is TGTGCCAGCAGCTCGTCCGCGGGTGAAAAACTGTTTTTT. Amino acid sequence: CASSSSAGEKLFF.

V gene TRBV14 combines with J gene TRBJ1-5; TRBD1 matches 9 bases. This CDR3 region has 15 residues. CDR1 is SGHDN, CDR2 FVKESK, per germline. V lost 2 bases and J lost 3; bases outside the gene matches: 2. The CDR3 reads CASSQTGGLNQPQHF. The CDR3 nucleotides are TGTGCCAGCAGCCAAACAGGGGGCCTCAATCAGCCCCAGCATTTT.

The chain recombines TRBV4-2 with TRBJ1-5; D is ambiguous. The CDR3 is 17 residues long. Trimming removed 0 bases at V and 0 bases at J, with 12 bases between. Germline V gives CDR1 LGHNA, CDR2 YNFKEQ. CDR3 sequence: CASSQESSRYSNQPQHF. The CDR3 DNA follows: TGTGCCAGCAGCCAAGAGTCTAGCAGGTATAGCAATCAGCCCCAGCATTTT.

The rearrangement joins TRBV9 to TRBJ2-2; 7 positions agree with TRBD1. Trimming cost V 0 bases and J 4 bases; bases outside gene matches: 6. This CDR3 comprises 16 residues. Germline CDR1 is SGDLS and CDR2 is YYNGEE. The CDR3 protein is CASSVGGGGITGELFF. The CDR3, as DNA: TGTGCCAGCAGCGTAGGAGGGGGCGGCATCACCGGGGAGCTGTTTTTT.

The chain has TRBV7-6 and TRBJ1-5, with D unclear. Trimming cost V 0 bases and J 4 bases, with 10 bases left between them. CDR3 length: 15 amino acids. Germline CDR1 SGHVS, CDR2 FNYEAQ. The CDR3 sequence: CASSLALDGNQPQHF. The CDR3 DNA reads as TGTGCCAGCAGCTTAGCTCTAGACGGAAATCAGCCCCAGCATTTT.

V is TRBV6-6 and J is TRBJ2-5, with 8 nucleotides matching TRBD2. The V and J ends lost 6 bases and 5 bases, in that order; junction bases with no gene match: 14. Germline V lookup: CDR1 MNHNY, CDR2 SVGAGI (reference sequence). The length of the CDR3 is 16 residues. CDR3 bases: TGTGCCAGCAGGCATTCGCCGGGACTAGGGGGGGAGACCCAGTACTTC. It yields the protein CASRHSPGLGGETQYF.

This rearrangement joins TRBV10-3 to TRBJ1-4; D possibly corresponds to TRBD1 (5 bases). This CDR3 spans 15 amino acids. CDR1 ENHRY and CDR2 SYGVKD come from the germline V gene. V was shortened by 6 bases and J by 0 bases, with 11 bases between the two germline ends. The CDR3 loop is CAIRGGSATNEKLFF. The CDR3 nucleotides are TGTGCCATCAGGGGGGGATCTGCAACTAATGAAAAACTGTTTTTT.

The chain employs TRBV7-2 and TRBJ2-3, with no clear D. There are 13 residues in the CDR3. Germline V CDR1 and CDR2: SGHTA, FQGNSA. Trimming shortened V by 5 bases and J by 5 bases, and 11 bases separated the two germline ends. CDR3 loop: CASSPEIGDTQYF. As DNA, the CDR3 is TGTGCCAGCAGCCCCGAGATCGGAGATACGCAGTATTTT.

A few counts support this clone. The chain carries TRBV5-1 and TRBJ1-2, with 12 bases that match TRBD1. Trimming took 4 bases from V and 4 from J; bases not matched to a gene: 8. Germline CDR1 SGHRS, CDR2 YFSETQ. The length of the CDR3 is 16 residues. CDR3 sequence reads: CASSKGQGAASYGYTF. Here the CDR3 DNA reads TGCGCCAGCAGCAAGGGACAGGGGGCTGCGTCCTATGGCTACACCTTC.

The rearrangement joins TRBV5-1 to TRBJ2-2; 11 bases are shared with TRBD2. CDR1 is SGHRS and CDR2 is YFSETQ in the germline V gene. With V trimmed by 2 bases and J by 6 bases, 3 bases remained unmatched. CDR3 length: 15 amino acids. CDR3 nucleotides: TGCGCCAGCAGCTTTACTAGCGGGGGACCCGGGGAGCTGTTTTTT. Amino acids: CASSFTSGGPGELFF. The full variable domain, completed using reference TRBV5-1 and TRBJ2-2, is KAGVTQTPRYLIKTRGQQVTLSCSPISGHRSVSWYQQTPGQGLQFLFEYFSETQRNKGNFPGRFSGRQFSNSRSEMNVSTLELGDSALYLCASSFTSGGPGELFFGEGSRLTVL.

The chain combines TRBV6-5 with TRBJ1-5; 7 positions agree with TRBD1. With V trimmed by 6 bases and J by 4 bases, 6 bases remained unmatched. CDR3 length equals 14 residues. Germline loops: CDR1 MNHEY, CDR2 SVGAGI. The DNA for the CDR3 is TGTGCCAGCAGCTCGACAGGGACAAATCAGCCCCAGCATTTT. It encodes CASSSTGTNQPQHF.